What follows describes a single T cell receptor (beta chain). Assay: immunoSEQ multiplex PCR; the TCRdb copy retains only in-frame clones and omits some. The sample records about 38,000 clones, under 85% being singletons. The data belong to a study of graft-versus-host responses after intestinal transplantation. For the study at large: Tacrolimus and steroids were given for 3 to 4 years to all recipients after anti-thymocyte globulin induction.

The clonotype was recovered from a human patient who received an intestinal transplant, so some T cells may come from the graft donor. The specimen comprised PBMCs, sampled 1070 days after transplant.

In DNA form, the CDR3 reads TGTGCCAGCAGCCCCAGGGAAATGGGCTACACCTTC. It translates to CASSPREMGYTF. V usage is TRBV28 and J usage is TRBJ1-2; D is possibly TRBD1 (5 bases). The CDR3 covers 12 residues. Germline CDR1 and CDR2: MDHEN and SYDVKM. V lost 6 bases and J lost 8, with 13 bases in between.